This T cell receptor (beta chain) appears in the sequencing data of a study of tumor-infiltrating lymphocytes in localized non-small cell lung cancer. Study background: Each patient gave resected tumor and non-adjacent uninvolved lung tissue. Study-level points and caveats: Available tissue quantity limited TCR sequencing to a patient subset.

The ends were cut back, 4 bases at V and 1 base at J, with 5 bases in the middle. Germline lookup yields CDR1 SNHLY and CDR2 FYNNEI. The CDR3 consists of 13 residues. This clone appeared a few times. Its specificity is not known. TCRdb's copy holds only in-frame clones and misses some; the assay was immunoSEQ multiplex PCR. The profile shows around 5,900 clones, 60% to 80% of them singletons. The sequencing sample was made of uninvolved lung tissue not adjacent to the tumor. This TCR came from a human donor with non-small cell lung cancer. The V and J genes are TRBV2 and TRBJ1-5; D possibly corresponds to TRBD1 (5 bases). CDR3: CASSGDSNQPQHF. CDR3 in DNA: TGTGCCAGCAGTGGGGACAGCAATCAGCCCCAGCATTTT.